Shown below are 30 T cell receptor beta chains from a single sample sequenced in a study of glioma-infiltrating T cells after dendritic cell vaccination. The assay was immunoSEQ multiplex PCR, and TCRdb's table has in-frame clones only and misses some. The sample yields 70,000 to 100,000 clones, around 83% seen once. Time point given: after dendritic cell vaccination, including at tumor progression/relapse. This material consisted of blood, taken after dendritic cell vaccination. The origin of the receptors is a human donor with glioblastoma.

V is TRBV5-6 and J is TRBJ1-2; TRBD1 matches at 7 bases. This CDR3 is 14 amino acids long. CDR1 and CDR2 from the germline V gene are SGHDT and YYEEEE. After removal of 4 bases from V and 3 bases from J, the junction contained 6 bases not matched to a gene. The CDR3 region is CASSLGTAYYGYTF. The CDR3 DNA reads TGTGCCAGCAGCCTAGGGACAGCCTACTATGGCTACACCTTC.

This chain joins TRBV7-6 and TRBJ1-6; 9 nucleotides match TRBD1. V shed 4 bases and J 9 bases; nucleotides not matched to a gene: 4. The CDR3 loop spans 14 amino acids. The V gene's germline CDR1 is SGHVS and CDR2 FNYEAQ. CDR3 bases: TGTGCCAGCAGCTCGGACAGGGGACTTTCACCCCTCCACTTT. This gives the protein CASSSDRGLSPLHF.

The CDR3 is CAWTSGPYNEQFF. CDR3 DNA sequence: TGTGCCTGGACTAGCGGGCCCTACAATGAGCAGTTCTTC. This chain joins TRBV30 and TRBJ2-1; 8 positions match TRBD2. Unmatched junction bases numbered 1, after V lost 4 bases and J lost 2 bases. The CDR3 consists of 13 residues. Germline V lookup: CDR1 GTSNPN, CDR2 SVGIG (reference sequence).

This chain uses TRBV12-5 with TRBJ2-7; 7 nucleotides line up with TRBD1. In germline, CDR1 is LGHNT, CDR2 FRNRAP. The CDR3 has 15 amino acids. The trim removed 1 base at V and 3 bases at J, leaving 6 bases unmatched. CDR3 amino acids: CASGLGEQGSYEQYF. CDR3 sequence (DNA): TGTGCTAGTGGTTTGGGTGAACAGGGGAGCTACGAGCAGTACTTC. Drawing the rest from reference TRBV12-5 and TRBJ2-7, the complete variable domain is DARVTQTPRHKVTEMGQEVTMRCQPILGHNTVFWYRQTMMQGLELLAYFRNRAPLDDSGMPKDRFSAEMPDATLATLKIQPSEPRDSAVYFCASGLGEQGSYEQYFGPGTRLTVT.

The chain has TRBV7-2 and TRBJ2-7; D is possibly TRBD1 (6 bases). Germline values: CDR1 SGHTA, CDR2 FQGNSA. CDR3 length: 15 amino acids. V lost 3 bases, J lost 4 bases, and 16 bases lay in between. The chain's CDR3 is CASSFKSQGPYEQYF. CDR3 nucleotide sequence: TGTGCCAGCAGCTTCAAGAGTCAGGGGCCTTACGAGCAGTACTTC.

The V call is TRBV7-2, the J call TRBJ1-2, with D uncertain. V was trimmed by 1 base and J by 8 bases, leaving 17 bases between them. This CDR3 has 15 amino acids. Germline V gene lookup returns CDR1 SGHTA and CDR2 FQGNSA. CDR3 in DNA: TGTGCCAGCAGCTTAGATCGGGGTTCCAGTGAAGGCTACACCTTC. This sequence encodes CASSLDRGSSEGYTF. The entire variable domain, with the rest obtained from reference TRBV7-2 and TRBJ1-2, is as follows: GAGVSQSPSNKVTEKGKDVELRCDPISGHTALYWYRQSLGQGLEFLIYFQGNSAPDKSGLPSDRFSAERTGGSVSTLTIQRTQQEDSAVYLCASSLDRGSSEGYTFGSGTRLTVV.

This chain uses TRBV18 with TRBJ1-6, with TRBD1 as a possible D gene (5 bases). V lost 2 bases and J lost 10, with 12 bases in between. Looked up from germline, CDR1 is KGHSH and CDR2 is LQKENI. The CDR3 is 14 amino acids. For the CDR3, the DNA is TGTGCCAGCTCACCAGGAGGGGCCGGCTCACCCCTCCACTTT. Encoded protein: CASSPGGAGSPLHF.

V is TRBV5-4 and J is TRBJ1-3; 9 bases align to TRBD1. The V gene end was trimmed by 5 bases and the J gene end by 2 bases; junction bases not matched to a gene: 8. Germline CDR1 reads SGHNT; CDR2 reads YYREEE (reference sequence). The CDR3 sequence is 16 residues long. This chain's CDR3 is CASSLPGTGTGNTIYF. The CDR3 coding sequence is TGTGCCAGCAGTCTTCCCGGGACAGGGACTGGAAACACCATATATTTT.

This clone was counted a few times. The chain carries TRBV5-4 and TRBJ1-2; D is unclear. In germline, CDR1 is SGHNT, CDR2 YYREEE (reference sequence). V was trimmed by 0 bases and J by 4 bases, leaving 7 bases between them. CDR3 length: 13 amino acids. CDR3 in DNA: TGTGCCAGCAGCTTGGCGGCAGGCTATGGCTACACCTTC. Protein product: CASSLAAGYGYTF. Based on the CDR3 plus reference TRBV5-4 and TRBJ1-2, the full variable domain is ETGVTQSPTHLIKTRGQQVTLRCSSQSGHNTVSWYQQALGQGPQFIFQYYREEENGRGNFPPRFSGLQFPNYSSELNVNALELDDSALYLCASSLAAGYGYTFGSGTRLTVV.

This clone was observed a single time. This sequence joins TRBV2 and TRBJ2-1; D call uncertain. The germline V gene has CDR1 SNHLY and CDR2 FYNNEI. The length of the CDR3 is 14 residues. Trimming removed 3 bases at V and 7 bases at J, with 13 bases between. CDR3 bases: TGTGCCAGCAGTGAGAGGTCTACTGCTAATGAGCAGTTCTTC. Amino acid sequence: CASSERSTANEQFF. Complete variable domain (other parts from reference TRBV2 and TRBJ2-1): EPEVTQTPSHQVTQMGQEVILRCVPISNHLYFYWYRQILGQKVEFLVSFYNNEISEKSEIFDDQFSVERPDGSNFTLKIRSTKLEDSAMYFCASSERSTANEQFFGPGTRLTVL.

This clone was found many times. This chain links TRBV5-4 with TRBJ2-5; TRBD2 agrees at 13 bases. Losses at the gene ends were 3 bases for V and 5 bases for J; bases not matched to a gene: 10. CDR1 is SGHNT, CDR2 YYREEE, per germline (reference sequence). The CDR3 is 17 amino acids. CDR3 sequence (DNA): TGTGCCAGCAGCTCCCGCGGACTAGCGGGGGAAAGGGAGACCCAGTACTTC. Translated, it gives CASSSRGLAGERETQYF.

V gene TRBV7-6 combines with J gene TRBJ2-7, with 8 bases aligning to TRBD1. The CDR3 has 13 residues. Germline loops: CDR1 SGHVS, CDR2 FNYEAQ. V trimming: 6 bases; J trimming: 7 bases; junction bases outside the gene matches: 8. CDR3 sequence (DNA): TGTGCCAGCAGTTCCGGACAGGGCAGGGAGCAGTACTTC. The encoded protein is CASSSGQGREQYF.

V is TRBV18 and J is TRBJ1-2; 8 nucleotides line up with TRBD1. The junction had 3 bases not matched to a gene; V was cut back by 3 bases and J by 6 bases. The CDR3 sequence is 13 residues long. The germline gives CDR1 KGHSH, CDR2 LQKENI. CDR3 sequence reads: CASSPDREDGYTF. DNA for the CDR3: TGTGCCAGCTCACCGGACAGGGAGGATGGCTACACCTTC.

This clone was picked up a small number of times. The gene calls are TRBV30 and TRBJ2-3, with 8 bases fitting TRBD2. From germline, CDR1 is GTSNPN and CDR2 SVGIG (reference sequence). With V trimmed by 7 bases and J by 6 bases, 9 bases remained unmatched. The CDR3 is 13 amino acids. CDR3 region: CALAAGGGDTQYF. For the CDR3, the DNA is TGTGCCTTGGCGGCGGGGGGTGGGGATACGCAGTATTTT.

The chain employs TRBV5-4 and TRBJ2-6, with 8 bases aligning to TRBD1. The germline CDR1 and CDR2 sequences are SGHNT and YYREEE (reference sequence). With V trimmed by 10 bases and J by 0 bases, 9 bases remained unmatched. The length of the CDR3 is 16 residues. This CDR3 reads CAARAGGASGANVLTF. As DNA, the CDR3 is TGTGCCGCTCGGGCAGGGGGCGCCTCTGGGGCCAACGTCCTGACTTTC.

The CDR3 protein is CASSVRGDTEAFF. The CDR3 DNA reads as TGTGCCAGCAGCGTCAGGGGAGACACTGAAGCTTTCTTT. The chain combines TRBV7-9 with TRBJ1-1, with D perhaps TRBD1 (6 bases). Trimming took 5 bases from V and 3 from J, leaving 10 bases between them. The CDR3 totals 13 residues. Germline V CDR1 and CDR2: SEHNR, FQNEAQ (reference sequence).

This clone was observed once. J is TRBJ2-5 and V is TRBV7-3; tentatively, D is TRBD2 (5 bases). V was cut by 5 bases and J by 1 base, with 14 bases left in between. This CDR3 is 15 amino acids long. Germline V gene lookup returns CDR1 SGHTA and CDR2 FQGTGA. The CDR3 DNA follows: TGTGCCAGCAGCACCGGAGGACGTACCCAAGAGACCCAGTACTTC. Encoded protein: CASSTGGRTQETQYF.

The DNA for the CDR3 is TGTGCCAGCACCTCCGGGACAGGAGTGGACGAGCAGTACTTC. Its protein is CASTSGTGVDEQYF. The chain recombines TRBV6-1 with TRBJ2-7; 8 bases are shared with TRBD1. J lost 5 bases, V lost 7 bases, and 10 bases had no gene match. The CDR3 is made up of 14 amino acids. Looked up from germline, CDR1 is MNHNS and CDR2 is SASEGT.

The chain joins TRBV6-5 to TRBJ1-1; D unresolved. The CDR3 is 12 residues long. Between the trimmed V and J ends, which lost 6 bases and 3 bases, there was a span of 8 bases. Germline lookup yields CDR1 MNHEY and CDR2 SVGAGI. CDR3 region: CASRGGHTEAFF. In DNA, the CDR3 is TGTGCCAGCAGGGGAGGGCACACTGAAGCTTTCTTT.

The rearrangement links TRBV15 to TRBJ1-4; D is unclear. The CDR3 loop spans 15 amino acids. Germline lookup yields CDR1 LNHNV and CDR2 YYDKDF (reference sequence). The ends were cut back, 0 bases at V and 8 bases at J, with 13 bases in the middle. The CDR3 here is CATSRDMAIGEKLFF. Written as DNA, the CDR3 is TGTGCCACCAGCAGAGATATGGCGATCGGGGAAAAACTGTTTTTT.

This clone was observed a handful of times. Here the CDR3 DNA reads TGTGCCAGCAGCTTAGCGTCCGGGACAGACTATGGCTACACCTTC. This translates into CASSLASGTDYGYTF. V gene TRBV7-2 combines with J gene TRBJ1-2, with 7 bases that match TRBD1. J lost 3 bases, V lost 0 bases, and 4 bases had no gene match. The germline V gene has CDR1 SGHTA and CDR2 FQGNSA. CDR3 size: 15 residues.

This chain links TRBV19 with TRBJ1-2; TRBD1 might be the D (5 bases). Per germline, CDR1 LNHDA and CDR2 SQIVND (reference sequence). CDR3 size: 12 residues. The V and J ends lost 4 bases and 7 bases respectively, with 10 bases between them. Here the CDR3 reads CASSTTVAGYTF. CDR3 nucleotide sequence: TGTGCCAGTAGTACGACAGTGGCTGGCTACACCTTC.

This clone occurred once. The V gene is TRBV11-2, the J gene TRBJ2-3; 8 bases map to TRBD1. Germline CDR1 reads SGHAT; CDR2 reads FQNNGV. The CDR3 covers 16 residues. V lost 1 base, J lost 2 bases, and 5 bases stayed unmatched. CDR3 loop: CASSLVGDRLTDTQYF. The CDR3 region has the DNA TGTGCCAGCAGCTTAGTTGGGGACAGGCTCACAGATACGCAGTATTTT.

The rearrangement links TRBV7-9 to TRBJ1-2; perhaps TRBD1 as D (6 bases). This CDR3 is 14 amino acids long. Germline CDR1 and CDR2: SEHNR and FQNEAQ (reference sequence). Trimming stripped 5 bases from V and 1 base from J, with 11 bases between. CDR3 nucleotides: TGTGCCAGCAGCGTCACAGGGATTAACTATGGCTACACCTTC. This sequence encodes CASSVTGINYGYTF.

The CDR3 DNA follows: TGTGCCAGCAGTGAAGGTGGTGGGGCCCAGCCCCAGCATTTT. It yields the protein CASSEGGGAQPQHF. The V gene is TRBV6-1, the J gene TRBJ1-5; weak D call: TRBD1 (5 bases). Germline lookup yields CDR1 MNHNS and CDR2 SASEGT. Trimming pared 1 base from V and 7 bases from J, leaving 11 bases between. CDR3 length equals 14 residues.

The rearrangement joins TRBV18 to TRBJ1-2; D not resolved. The CDR3 contains 13 residues. Germline lookup yields CDR1 KGHSH and CDR2 LQKENI. V was pared by 2 bases and J by 3 bases, with 7 bases between. In DNA form, the CDR3 reads TGTGCCAGCTCACCAGGGAGGGACTATGGCTACACCTTC. This sequence encodes CASSPGRDYGYTF.

V and J are TRBV27 and TRBJ2-5; 7 bases fit TRBD1. J was trimmed by 5 bases and V by 6 bases; bases with no gene match: 3. CDR3 length: 12 residues. Germline V gene sequence: CDR1 MNHEY, CDR2 SMNVEV (reference sequence). CDR3 sequence (DNA): TGTGCCAGCAGCACAGGGGTGGAGACCCAGTACTTC. Its translation is CASSTGVETQYF.

The chain joins TRBV9 to TRBJ1-2; TRBD1 matches 7 bases. The trim removed 2 bases at V and 4 bases at J, leaving 5 bases unmatched. The CDR3 loop spans 14 amino acids. CDR1 and CDR2 from the germline V gene are SGDLS and YYNGEE. The chain's CDR3 is CASSVRDSLYGYTF. In nucleotides, the CDR3 is TGTGCCAGCAGCGTGAGGGACAGCCTCTATGGCTACACCTTC.

The rearrangement joins TRBV28 to TRBJ1-1; D perhaps matches TRBD1 (5 bases). V gave up 1 base and J gave up 2 bases, with 11 bases separating them. This CDR3 is built from 15 residues. The germline gives CDR1 MDHEN, CDR2 SYDVKM. In DNA, the CDR3 is TGTGCCAGCAGTTTATTTGGGGGGGAAAACACTGAAGCTTTCTTT. The encoded protein is CASSLFGGENTEAFF.

The chain employs TRBV2 and TRBJ1-1; 11 nucleotides match TRBD1. The germline CDR1 and CDR2 sequences are SNHLY and FYNNEI. V dropped 4 bases and J dropped 0; count of bases not matched to a gene: 7. This CDR3 region has 17 residues. DNA for the CDR3: TGTGCCAGCAGTGGGGACGGACAGGGGGCCCTGAACACTGAAGCTTTCTTT. Residues: CASSGDGQGALNTEAFF.